This is a list of T cell receptor beta chains from one sample in a study of shared clonotypes between healthy human individuals. Data came from immunoSEQ multiplex PCR; TCRdb stores just in-frame clones and leaves some out. The sample shows just over 2,000,000 clones, 85% to 95% of them seen only once. The specimen was naive CD4+ T cells sorted from blood. All receptors derive from a man between 18 and 29 years old in good health. The conserved cysteine and the conserved F or W are not part of the CDR3 here. Each record gives: V gene, CDR3 length, CDR3 protein.

>TRBV4-3|13
ASSQALAGAYEQY
>TRBV7-9|14
ASSLWLGTRDHEQY
>TRBV6-5|12
ASSLNGGNTEAF
>TRBV7-3|13
ASSLRPGLGYEQY
>TRBV11-2|13
ASSFSGRALDEQY
>TRBV25-1|13
ASSRTSVTYNEQF
>TRBV5-6|13
ASSLLRGDTDTQY
>TRBV21-1|13
ASTGEAPVRETQY
>TRBV6-1|11
ASRGAGLELAF
>TRBV6-5|14
ASSLRTGSSGNTIY
>TRBV19|14
ASNFRTDRGYNEQF
>TRBV30|11
AFRLAGGYEQY
>TRBV28|14
ASRTTGTGLGTEAF
>TRBV11-2|12
ASRGQGDFYEQY
>TRBV7-8|10
ASSHQGYEQY
>TRBV7-6|12
ASSLEDGTYEQY
>TRBV5-1|13
ASSLAGGNNEKLF
>TRBV4-1|11
ASRKRGNTEAF
>TRBV28|12
ASTRTGTNYGYT
>TRBV7-2|14
ASSRRGPYGNYEQY
>TRBV10-3|13
AISEGFAGKNIQY
>TRBV5-1|12
ASSLTGLNYGYT
>TRBV11-3|15
ASSNIVPLGRVLGQY
>TRBV9|13
ASSVADSSTDTQY